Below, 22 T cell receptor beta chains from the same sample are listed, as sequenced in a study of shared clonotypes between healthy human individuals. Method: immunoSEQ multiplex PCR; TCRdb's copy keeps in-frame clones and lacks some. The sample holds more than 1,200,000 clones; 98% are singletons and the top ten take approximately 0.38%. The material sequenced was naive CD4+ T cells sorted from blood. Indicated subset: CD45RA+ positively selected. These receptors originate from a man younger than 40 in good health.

CDR3 in amino acids: CASSLDVGGNEQFF. The CDR3 DNA reads as TGTGCCAGCAGCTTAGACGTGGGAGGCAATGAGCAGTTCTTC. The V and J genes are TRBV13 and TRBJ2-1; possible D gene TRBD2, 6 bases. This CDR3 is built from 14 residues. Trimming stripped 1 base from V and 6 bases from J, with 10 bases between. CDR1 is PRHDT, CDR2 FYEKMQ, per germline (reference sequence).

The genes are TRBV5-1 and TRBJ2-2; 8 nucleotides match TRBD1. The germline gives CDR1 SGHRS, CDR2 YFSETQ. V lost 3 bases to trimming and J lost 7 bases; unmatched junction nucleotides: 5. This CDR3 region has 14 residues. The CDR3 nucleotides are TGCGCCAGCAGCTCCCAGGGGGCTGGCGGGGAGCTGTTTTTT. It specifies CASSSQGAGGELFF. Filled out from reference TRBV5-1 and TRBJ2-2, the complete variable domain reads KAGVTQTPRYLIKTRGQQVTLSCSPISGHRSVSWYQQTPGQGLQFLFEYFSETQRNKGNFPGRFSGRQFSNSRSEMNVSTLELGDSALYLCASSSQGAGGELFFGEGSRLTVL.

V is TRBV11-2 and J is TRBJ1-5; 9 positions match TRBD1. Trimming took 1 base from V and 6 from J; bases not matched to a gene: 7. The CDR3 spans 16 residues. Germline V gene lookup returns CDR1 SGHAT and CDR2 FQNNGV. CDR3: CASSLGPGQGIQPQHF. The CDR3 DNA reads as TGTGCCAGCAGCTTAGGACCGGGACAGGGAATTCAGCCCCAGCATTTT.

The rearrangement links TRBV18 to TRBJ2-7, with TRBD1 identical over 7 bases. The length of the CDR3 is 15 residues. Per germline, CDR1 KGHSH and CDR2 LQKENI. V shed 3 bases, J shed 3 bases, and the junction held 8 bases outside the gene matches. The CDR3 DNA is TGTGCCAGCTCACCCCGTACCGGGACAGACTACGAGCAGTACTTC. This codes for CASSPRTGTDYEQYF. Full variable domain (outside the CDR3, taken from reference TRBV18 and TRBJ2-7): NAGVMQNPRHLVRRRGQEARLRCSPMKGHSHVYWYRQLPEEGLKFMVYLQKENIIDESGMPKERFSAEFPKEGPSILRIQQVVRGDSAAYFCASSPRTGTDYEQYFGPGTRLTVT.

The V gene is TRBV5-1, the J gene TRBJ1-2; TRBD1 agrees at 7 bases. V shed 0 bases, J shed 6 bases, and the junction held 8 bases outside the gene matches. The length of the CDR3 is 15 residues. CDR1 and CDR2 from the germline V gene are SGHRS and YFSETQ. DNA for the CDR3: TGCGCCAGCAGCTTGGGAACAGGGGTATATGATGGCTACACCTTC. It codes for CASSLGTGVYDGYTF. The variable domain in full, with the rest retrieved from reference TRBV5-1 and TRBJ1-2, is KAGVTQTPRYLIKTRGQQVTLSCSPISGHRSVSWYQQTPGQGLQFLFEYFSETQRNKGNFPGRFSGRQFSNSRSEMNVSTLELGDSALYLCASSLGTGVYDGYTFGSGTRLTVV.

The chain's CDR3 is CASSLPYEQYF. In DNA, the CDR3 is TGTGCCAGCAGCCTCCCCTACGAGCAGTACTTC. The rearrangement uses TRBV2 and TRBJ2-7; D is ambiguous. CDR1 SNHLY and CDR2 FYNNEI come from the germline V gene. Trimming removed 6 bases from V and 2 bases from J, with 5 bases in between. This CDR3 has 11 amino acids.

DNA of the CDR3: TGTGCCAGCAGCTTACAGGCCAGGGGGCCGATCGGAGAAAAACTGTTTTTT. Amino acid sequence: CASSLQARGPIGEKLFF. The J gene is TRBJ1-4, the V gene TRBV5-5; 8 bases align to TRBD1. Germline assignment: CDR1 SGHKS and CDR2 YYEKEE (reference sequence). V shed 2 bases, J shed 8 bases, and the junction held 14 bases outside the gene matches. This CDR3 region has 17 residues.

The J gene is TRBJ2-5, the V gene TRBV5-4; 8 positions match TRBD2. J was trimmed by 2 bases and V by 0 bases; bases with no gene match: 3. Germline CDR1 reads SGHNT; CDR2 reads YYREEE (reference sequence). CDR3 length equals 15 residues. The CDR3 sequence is CASSLAASGQETQYF. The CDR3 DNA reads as TGTGCCAGCAGCTTGGCGGCTAGCGGGCAAGAGACCCAGTACTTC.

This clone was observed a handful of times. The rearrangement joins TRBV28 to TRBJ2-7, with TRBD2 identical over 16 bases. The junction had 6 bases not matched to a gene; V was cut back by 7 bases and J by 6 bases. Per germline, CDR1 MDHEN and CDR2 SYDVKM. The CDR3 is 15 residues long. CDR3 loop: CASTKGLAGGGEQYF. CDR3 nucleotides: TGTGCCAGCACCAAGGGACTAGCGGGAGGGGGCGAGCAGTACTTC.

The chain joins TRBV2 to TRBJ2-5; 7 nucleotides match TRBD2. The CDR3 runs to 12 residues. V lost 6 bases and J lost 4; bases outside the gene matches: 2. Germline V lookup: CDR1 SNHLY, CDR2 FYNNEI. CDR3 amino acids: CASRASGETQYF. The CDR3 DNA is TGTGCCAGCAGGGCTAGCGGAGAGACCCAGTACTTC.

In nucleotides, the CDR3 is TGTGCCAGCAGCCAGTTGGGACGCAAAGACACAGATACGCAGTATTTT. Protein product: CASSQLGRKDTDTQYF. This chain links TRBV14 with TRBJ2-3; perhaps D is TRBD1 or TRBD2 (5 bases each). The CDR3 consists of 16 residues. Trimming took off 3 bases at V and 2 bases at J, with 15 bases between the two ends. Germline-derived CDR1 and CDR2 are SGHDN and FVKESK. Complete variable domain (other parts from reference TRBV14 and TRBJ2-3): EAGVTQFPSHSVIEKGQTVTLRCDPISGHDNLYWYRRVMGKEIKFLLHFVKESKQDESGMPNNRFLAERTGGTYSTLKVQPAELEDSGVYFCASSQLGRKDTDTQYFGPGTRLTVL.

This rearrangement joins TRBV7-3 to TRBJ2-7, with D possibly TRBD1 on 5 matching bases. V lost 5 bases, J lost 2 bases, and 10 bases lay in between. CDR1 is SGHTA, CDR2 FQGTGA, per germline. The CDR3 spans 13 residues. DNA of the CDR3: TGTGCCAGCAGCATAGGGGCACCCTACGAGCAGTACTTC. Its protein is CASSIGAPYEQYF. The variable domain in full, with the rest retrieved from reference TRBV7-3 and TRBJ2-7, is GAGVSQTPSNKVTEKGKYVELRCDPISGHTALYWYRQSLGQGPEFLIYFQGTGAADDSGLPNDRFFAVRPEGSVSTLKIQRTERGDSAVYLCASSIGAPYEQYFGPGTRLTVT.

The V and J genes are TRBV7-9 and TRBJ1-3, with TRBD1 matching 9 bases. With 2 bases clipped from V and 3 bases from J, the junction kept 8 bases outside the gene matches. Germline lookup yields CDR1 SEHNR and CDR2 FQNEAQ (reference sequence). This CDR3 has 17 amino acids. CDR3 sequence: CASSLPGQGDYGNTIYF. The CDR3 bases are TGTGCCAGCAGCTTACCGGGACAGGGCGACTATGGAAACACCATATATTTT.

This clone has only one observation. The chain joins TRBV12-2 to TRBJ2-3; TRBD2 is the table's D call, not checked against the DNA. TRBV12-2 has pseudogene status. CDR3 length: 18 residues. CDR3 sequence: CASRLTSIAGILLNTQYF. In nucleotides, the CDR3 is TGTGCAAGTCGCTTAACGTCCATAGCGGGAATCTTACTAAATACGCAGTATTTT.

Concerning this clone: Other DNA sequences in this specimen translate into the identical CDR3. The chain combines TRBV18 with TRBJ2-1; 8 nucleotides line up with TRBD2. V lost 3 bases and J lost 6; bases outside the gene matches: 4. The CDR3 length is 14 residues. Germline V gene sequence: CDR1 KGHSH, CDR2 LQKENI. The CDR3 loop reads CASSPGGRPNEQFF. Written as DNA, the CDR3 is TGTGCCAGCTCACCGGGCGGGAGGCCCAATGAGCAGTTCTTC.

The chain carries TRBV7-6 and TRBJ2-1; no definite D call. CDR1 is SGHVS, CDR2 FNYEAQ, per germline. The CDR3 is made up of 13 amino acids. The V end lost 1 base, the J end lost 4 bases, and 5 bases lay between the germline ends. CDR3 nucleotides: TGTGCCAGCAGCTTAGTATCATACAATGAGCAGTTCTTC. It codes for CASSLVSYNEQFF.

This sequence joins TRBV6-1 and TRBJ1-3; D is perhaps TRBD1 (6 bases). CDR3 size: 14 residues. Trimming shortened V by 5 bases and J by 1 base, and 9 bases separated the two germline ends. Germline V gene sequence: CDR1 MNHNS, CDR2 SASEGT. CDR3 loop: CASSQGTSGNTIYF. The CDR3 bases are TGTGCCAGCAGTCAGGGGACATCTGGAAACACCATATATTTT.

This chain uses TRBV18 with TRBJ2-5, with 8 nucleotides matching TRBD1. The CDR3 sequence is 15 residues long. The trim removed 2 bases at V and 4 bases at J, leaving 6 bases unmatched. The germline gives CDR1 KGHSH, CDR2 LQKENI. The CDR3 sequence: CASSPWTGKGETQYF. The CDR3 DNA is TGTGCCAGCTCACCATGGACAGGGAAAGGAGAGACCCAGTACTTC.

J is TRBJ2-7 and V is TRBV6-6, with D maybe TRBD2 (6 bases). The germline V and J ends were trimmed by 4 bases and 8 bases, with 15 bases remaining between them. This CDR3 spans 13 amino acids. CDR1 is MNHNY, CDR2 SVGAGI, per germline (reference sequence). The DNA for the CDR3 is TGTGCCAGCAGTTCCACTAGCCCGCGAAAGCAGTACTTC. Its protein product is CASSSTSPRKQYF.

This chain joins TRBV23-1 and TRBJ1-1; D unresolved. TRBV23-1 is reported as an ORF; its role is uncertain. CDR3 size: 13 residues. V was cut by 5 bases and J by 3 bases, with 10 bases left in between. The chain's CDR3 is CASSNFRDTEAFF. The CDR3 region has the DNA TGCGCCAGCAGTAACTTCCGGGACACTGAAGCTTTCTTT.

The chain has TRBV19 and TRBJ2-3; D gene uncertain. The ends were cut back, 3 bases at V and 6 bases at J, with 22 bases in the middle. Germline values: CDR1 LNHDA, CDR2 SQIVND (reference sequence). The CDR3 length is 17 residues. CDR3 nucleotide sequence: TGTGCCAGTAGTATCGGTTTCCTTAGGACCGCCAGGGATACGCAGTATTTT. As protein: CASSIGFLRTARDTQYF.

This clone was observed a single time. The CDR3 sequence: CASSLQGAYGYTF. The CDR3 region has the DNA TGTGCCAGCAGCTTACAGGGGGCCTATGGCTACACCTTC. This chain connects TRBV5-5 to TRBJ1-2; 9 nucleotides agree with TRBD1. The V gene's germline CDR1 is SGHKS and CDR2 YYEKEE (reference sequence). V was clipped by 2 bases and J by 4 bases; unmatched bases: 0. The CDR3 has 13 residues.